Presented here are 18 T cell receptor beta chains from one specimen sequenced in a study of blood T cell repertoires in COVID-19. The repertoire was sequenced with immunoSEQ multiplex PCR; TCRdb's copy has only in-frame clones and lacks some. The table lists 300,000 or so clones, 90% of them singletons. Sequencing used PBMCs or T cells enriched from blood (not recorded which). Every receptor here comes from a man aged 55 to 70 who had recovered from COVID-19.

This clone has just one count. This rearrangement joins TRBV7-2 to TRBJ2-2, with 7 positions matching TRBD2. The length of the CDR3 is 15 residues. V lost 7 bases, J lost 6 bases, and 11 bases stayed unmatched. Per the germline V gene, CDR1 is SGHTA and CDR2 is FQGNSA. CDR3 region: CASNTGSLAAGELFF. CDR3 DNA sequence: TGTGCCAGCAACACCGGCTCCCTAGCGGCCGGGGAGCTGTTTTTT.

The V call is TRBV3-1 (or the pseudogene TRBV3-2), the J call TRBJ2-3; 8 bases are shared with TRBD2. V trimming: 3 bases; J trimming: 2 bases; junction bases outside the gene matches: 16. The CDR3 consists of 19 residues. Germline V gives CDR1 LGHDT, CDR2 YNNKEL (reference sequence). The CDR3 region has the DNA TGTGCCAGCAGCCACAGGACTAGCTGGGACCGAGGGCACACAGATACGCAGTATTTT. This codes for CASSHRTSWDRGHTDTQYF.

V gene TRBV10-1 combines with J gene TRBJ2-5; TRBD2 aligns across 11 bases. The CDR3 consists of 15 residues. V was pared by 2 bases and J by 5 bases, with 4 bases of the junction left unmatched. Germline-derived CDR1 and CDR2 are WNHNN and SYGVQD (reference sequence). CDR3 loop: CASSETSGSWETQYF. CDR3 in DNA: TGCGCCAGCAGTGAGACTAGCGGGAGCTGGGAGACCCAGTACTTC.

The chain uses TRBV7-8 and TRBJ2-7; 9 positions match TRBD1. The CDR3 spans 14 residues. Germline loops: CDR1 SGHVS, CDR2 FQNEAQ. The V gene end was trimmed by 5 bases and the J gene end by 3 bases; junction bases not matched to a gene: 5. The CDR3 region is CASSRGQGVYEQYF. The CDR3, as DNA: TGTGCCAGCAGCAGGGGACAGGGTGTCTACGAGCAGTACTTC.

This chain links TRBV5-6 with TRBJ1-1; D gene unclear. Germline CDR1 is SGHDT and CDR2 is YYEEEE. V was shortened by 4 bases and J by 1 base, with 14 bases between the two germline ends. This CDR3 contains 15 residues. The CDR3 region has the DNA TGTGCCAGCAGCCCGAGGATACTATGGAACACTGAAGCTTTCTTT. Its protein is CASSPRILWNTEAFF.

The V and J genes are TRBV19 and TRBJ2-1, with D perhaps TRBD1 (5 bases). This CDR3 comprises 15 residues. Trimming removed 8 bases at V and 0 bases at J, with 14 bases between. The germline V gene has CDR1 LNHDA and CDR2 SQIVND (reference sequence). CDR3 nucleotides: TGTGCCAGTCGGACAACCCTCAACTCCTACAATGAGCAGTTCTTC. It encodes CASRTTLNSYNEQFF.

This clone occurred once. The chain uses TRBV19 and TRBJ1-2; no definite D call. Germline-derived CDR1 and CDR2 are LNHDA and SQIVND (reference sequence). Trimming shortened V by 1 base and J by 6 bases, and 3 bases separated the two germline ends. The CDR3 is 11 amino acids. The CDR3 DNA is TGTGCCAGTAGTATAGCAGATGGCTACACCTTC. It codes for CASSIADGYTF.

This clone was seen a handful of times. The chain is built from TRBV5-5 and TRBJ2-7, with 7 positions matching TRBD1. CDR3 length: 15 residues. The V and J ends lost 6 bases and 6 bases, in that order; junction bases with no gene match: 15. Per the germline V gene, CDR1 is SGHKS and CDR2 is YYEKEE (reference sequence). CDR3: CASTPPGTALSEQYF. The DNA for the CDR3 is TGTGCCAGCACCCCTCCCGGGACAGCCTTATCCGAGCAGTACTTC.

The gene calls are TRBV11-2 and TRBJ2-2, with D perhaps matching TRBD2 (6 bases). With 1 base removed from V and 5 bases from J, the gap between germline ends came to 8 bases. Germline V CDR1 and CDR2: SGHAT, FQNNGV. The CDR3 sequence is 14 residues long. CDR3 sequence: CASSLVRGTGELFF. The DNA of the CDR3 is TGTGCCAGCAGCTTAGTGCGGGGAACCGGGGAGCTGTTTTTT.

V usage is TRBV5-1 and J usage is TRBJ2-3, with TRBD2 matching 8 bases. The CDR3 length is 14 residues. Germline loops: CDR1 SGHRS, CDR2 YFSETQ. Trimming cost V 7 bases and J 0 bases; bases outside gene matches: 4. The DNA of the CDR3 is TGCGCCAGCGATGCTAGCGGGAGCACAGATACGCAGTATTTT. Translation gives CASDASGSTDTQYF.

This clone has a single count. This rearrangement joins TRBV19 to TRBJ2-4; 7 positions agree with TRBD1. This CDR3 spans 15 amino acids. J was trimmed by 3 bases and V by 1 base; bases with no gene match: 3. Germline CDR1 is LNHDA and CDR2 is SQIVND (reference sequence). CDR3 in DNA: TGTGCCAGTAGTATAGTTGGGACAGACAAAAACATTCAGTACTTC. Translation: CASSIVGTDKNIQYF.

V usage is TRBV18 and J usage is TRBJ1-4; no firm D call. V lost 3 bases and J lost 0, with 17 bases in between. The germline V gene has CDR1 KGHSH and CDR2 LQKENI. This CDR3 is 18 amino acids long. CDR3 nucleotide sequence: TGTGCCAGCTCACCCAGGTCCCCAAGAGCCTCAACTAATGAAAAACTGTTTTTT. It is translated as CASSPRSPRASTNEKLFF.

The chain combines TRBV3-1 (or the pseudogene TRBV3-2) with TRBJ1-2; weak D call: TRBD1 (5 bases). The CDR3 consists of 14 residues. V lost 1 base and J lost 5, with 11 bases in between. The germline V gene has CDR1 LGHDT and CDR2 YNNKEL (reference sequence). CDR3 bases: TGTGCCAGCAGCCAAGGGGCAGGGCCTTATGGCTACACCTTC. This sequence encodes CASSQGAGPYGYTF.

The chain combines TRBV12-5 with TRBJ2-7; 8 bases agree with TRBD1. The CDR3 totals 13 residues. Looked up from germline, CDR1 is LGHNT and CDR2 is FRNRAP. V shed 3 bases and J 5 bases; nucleotides not matched to a gene: 3. CDR3 in DNA: TGTGCTAGTGGTTTATCAGGGGGCAACGAGCAGTACTTC. It translates to CASGLSGGNEQYF.

This clone was found a few times. The V call is TRBV3-1 (or the pseudogene TRBV3-2), the J call TRBJ1-4, with TRBD1 matching 10 bases. Germline V CDR1 and CDR2: LGHDT, YNNKEL (reference sequence). The CDR3 totals 15 residues. After removal of 2 bases from V and 4 bases from J, the junction contained 1 base not matched to a gene. The CDR3: CASSQRTGGNEKLFF. The DNA for the CDR3 is TGTGCCAGCAGCCAAAGGACAGGGGGTAATGAAAAACTGTTTTTT.

This chain's CDR3 is CASSVGDRGGDEQYF. In nucleotides, the CDR3 is TGTGCCAGCAGCGTAGGGGACAGGGGTGGTGACGAGCAGTACTTC. The rearrangement joins TRBV9 to TRBJ2-7, with 10 bases fitting TRBD1. The CDR3 is 15 amino acids. V dropped 0 bases and J dropped 5; count of bases not matched to a gene: 5. Germline CDR1 and CDR2: SGDLS and YYNGEE.

This sequence joins TRBV5-1 and TRBJ2-7; 7 nucleotides align to TRBD1. The V gene end was trimmed by 4 bases and the J gene end by 3 bases; junction bases not matched to a gene: 7. Germline V gene sequence: CDR1 SGHRS, CDR2 YFSETQ. This CDR3 contains 14 residues. CDR3 in amino acids: CASSTRQGNYEQYF. CDR3 DNA: TGCGCCAGCAGCACACGACAGGGAAACTACGAGCAGTACTTC.

The CDR3 is CASSRTQGQTNYGYTF. The CDR3 region has the DNA TGTGCCAGCTCACGCACCCAGGGACAGACTAACTATGGCTACACCTTC. This chain uses TRBV18 with TRBJ1-2, with 7 bases matching TRBD1. Germline CDR1 is KGHSH and CDR2 is LQKENI. The CDR3 extends over 16 amino acids. Losses at the gene ends were 4 bases for V and 0 bases for J; bases not matched to a gene: 8.